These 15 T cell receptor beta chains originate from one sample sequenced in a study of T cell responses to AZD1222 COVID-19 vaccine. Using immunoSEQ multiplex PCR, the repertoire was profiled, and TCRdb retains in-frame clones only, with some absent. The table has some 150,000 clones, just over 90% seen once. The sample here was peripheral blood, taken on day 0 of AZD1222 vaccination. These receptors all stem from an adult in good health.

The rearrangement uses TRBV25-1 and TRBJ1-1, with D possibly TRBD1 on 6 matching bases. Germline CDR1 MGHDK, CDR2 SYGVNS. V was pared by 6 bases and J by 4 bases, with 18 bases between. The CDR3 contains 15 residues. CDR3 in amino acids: CASRPFKGGGTEAFF. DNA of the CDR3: TGTGCCAGCAGGCCTTTTAAGGGGGGAGGCACTGAAGCTTTCTTT.

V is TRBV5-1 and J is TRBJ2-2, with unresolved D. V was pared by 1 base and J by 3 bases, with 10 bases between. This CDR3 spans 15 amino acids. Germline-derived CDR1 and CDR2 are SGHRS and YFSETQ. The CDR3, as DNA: TGCGCCAGCAGCTTGAATTCACCACACACCGGGGAGCTGTTTTTT. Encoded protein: CASSLNSPHTGELFF.

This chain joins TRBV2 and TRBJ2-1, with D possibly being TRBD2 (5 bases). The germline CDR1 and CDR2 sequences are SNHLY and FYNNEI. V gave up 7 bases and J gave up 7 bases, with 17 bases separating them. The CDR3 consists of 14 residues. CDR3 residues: CASKGDGASNEQFF. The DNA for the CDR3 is TGTGCCAGCAAGGGAGATGGAGCGAGTAATGAGCAGTTCTTC.

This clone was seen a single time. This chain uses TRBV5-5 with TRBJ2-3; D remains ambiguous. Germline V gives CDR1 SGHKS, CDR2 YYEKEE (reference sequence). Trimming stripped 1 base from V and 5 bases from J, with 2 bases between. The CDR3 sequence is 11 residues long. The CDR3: CASSLLDTQYF. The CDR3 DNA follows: TGTGCCAGCAGCTTGTTAGATACGCAGTATTTT.

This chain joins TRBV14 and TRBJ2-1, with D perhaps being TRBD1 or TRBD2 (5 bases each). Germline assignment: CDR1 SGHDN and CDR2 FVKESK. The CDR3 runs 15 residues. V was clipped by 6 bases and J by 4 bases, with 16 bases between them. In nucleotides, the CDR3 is TGTGCCAGCAGACTGACCGGTGAGGGGTACAATGAGCAGTTCTTC. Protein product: CASRLTGEGYNEQFF.

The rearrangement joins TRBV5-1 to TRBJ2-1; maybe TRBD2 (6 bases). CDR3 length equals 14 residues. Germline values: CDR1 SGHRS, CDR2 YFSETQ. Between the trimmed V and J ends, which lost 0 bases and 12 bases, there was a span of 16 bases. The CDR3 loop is CASSLDGGKSVQFF. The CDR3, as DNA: TGCGCCAGCAGCTTGGATGGAGGGAAGAGTGTGCAGTTCTTC.

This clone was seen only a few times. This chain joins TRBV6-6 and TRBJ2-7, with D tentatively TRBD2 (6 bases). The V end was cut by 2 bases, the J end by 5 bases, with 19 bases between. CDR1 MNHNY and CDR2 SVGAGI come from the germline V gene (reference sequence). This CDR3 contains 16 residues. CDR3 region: CASSYPSFAGNDEQYF. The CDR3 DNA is TGTGCCAGCAGTTACCCCTCGTTTGCGGGAAACGACGAGCAGTACTTC.

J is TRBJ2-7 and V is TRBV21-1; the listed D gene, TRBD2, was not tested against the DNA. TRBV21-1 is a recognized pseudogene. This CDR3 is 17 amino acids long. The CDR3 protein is CASSKPPCEGGNYEQYF. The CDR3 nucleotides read TGTGCCAGCAGCAAACCTCCTTGTGAGGGTGGGAACTACGAGCAGTACTTC.

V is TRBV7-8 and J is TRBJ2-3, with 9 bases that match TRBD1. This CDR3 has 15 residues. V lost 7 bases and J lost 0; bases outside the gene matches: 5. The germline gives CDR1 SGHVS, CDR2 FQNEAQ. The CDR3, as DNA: TGTGCCAGCACACAGGGGGCGGCGAGCACAGATACGCAGTATTTT. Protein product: CASTQGAASTDTQYF.

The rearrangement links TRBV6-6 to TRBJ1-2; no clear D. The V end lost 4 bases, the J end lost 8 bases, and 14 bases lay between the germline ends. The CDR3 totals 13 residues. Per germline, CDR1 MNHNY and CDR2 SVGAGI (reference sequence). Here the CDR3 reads CASSLDGSRGYTF. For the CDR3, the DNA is TGTGCCAGCAGTTTGGACGGCTCTCGGGGCTACACCTTC.

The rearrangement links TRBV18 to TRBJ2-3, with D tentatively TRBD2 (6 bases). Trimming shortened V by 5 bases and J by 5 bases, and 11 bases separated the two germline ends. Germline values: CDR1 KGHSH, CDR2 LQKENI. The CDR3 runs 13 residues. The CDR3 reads CASSSDGGDTQYF. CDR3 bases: TGTGCCAGCTCATCGGACGGGGGAGATACGCAGTATTTT.

In nucleotides, the CDR3 is TGCGCCAGCAGCCAGATAATAGGGGGTTTTGGCTACACCTTC. Translated, it gives CASSQIIGGFGYTF. The gene calls are TRBV4-1 and TRBJ1-2; the D gene is possibly TRBD1 (6 bases). Between the trimmed V and J ends, which lost 3 bases and 7 bases, there was a span of 15 bases. The germline gives CDR1 MGHRA, CDR2 YSYEKL. CDR3 length equals 14 residues.

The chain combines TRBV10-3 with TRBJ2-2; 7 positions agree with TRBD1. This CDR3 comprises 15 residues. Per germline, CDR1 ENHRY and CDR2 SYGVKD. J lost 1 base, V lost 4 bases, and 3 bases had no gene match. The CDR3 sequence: CAISAGQLNTGELFF. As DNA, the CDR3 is TGTGCCATCAGTGCGGGACAGCTGAACACCGGGGAGCTGTTTTTT.

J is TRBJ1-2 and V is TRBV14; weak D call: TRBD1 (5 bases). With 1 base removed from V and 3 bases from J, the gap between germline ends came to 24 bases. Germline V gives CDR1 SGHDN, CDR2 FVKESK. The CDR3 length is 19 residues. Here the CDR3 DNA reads TGTGCCAGCAGCCAAGGGGGCTTGTCGGGCGCGGTTGAGGACTATGGCTACACCTTC. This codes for CASSQGGLSGAVEDYGYTF. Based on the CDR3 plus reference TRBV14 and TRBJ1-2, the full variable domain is EAGVTQFPSHSVIEKGQTVTLRCDPISGHDNLYWYRRVMGKEIKFLLHFVKESKQDESGMPNNRFLAERTGGTYSTLKVQPAELEDSGVYFCASSQGGLSGAVEDYGYTFGSGTRLTVV.

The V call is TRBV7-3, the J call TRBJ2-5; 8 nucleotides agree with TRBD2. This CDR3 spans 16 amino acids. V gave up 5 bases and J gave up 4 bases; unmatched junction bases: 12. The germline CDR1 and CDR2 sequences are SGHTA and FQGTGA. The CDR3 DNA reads TGTGCCAGCAGCCCTGCCCCGACTAGCGTAGGAGAGACCCAGTACTTC. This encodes CASSPAPTSVGETQYF.